The 32 T cell receptor beta chains below come from one sample, sequenced in a study of blood T cell repertoires in COVID-19. Libraries were prepared by immunoSEQ multiplex PCR; TCRdb keeps only in-frame clonotypes and omits some of them. The profile covers 100,000 to 150,000 clones, with roughly 87% appearing a single time and 25% to 30% taken by the ten largest. Sequenced: peripheral blood. The receptor set was obtained from a woman of 80 years or more with acute or convalescent COVID-19.

V is TRBV5-1 and J is TRBJ2-6; possibly TRBD1 for D (6 bases). V shed 3 bases and J shed 1 base, with 14 bases lying between them. Germline V gene lookup returns CDR1 SGHRS and CDR2 YFSETQ. CDR3 length: 17 residues. The CDR3 region has the DNA TGCGCCAGCAGCTCGGCGACAGGATTATCTGGGGCCAACGTCCTGACTTTC. It encodes CASSSATGLSGANVLTF.

The chain combines TRBV6-5 with TRBJ2-7; D is possibly TRBD2 (7 bases). CDR3 length: 15 amino acids. The germline V gene has CDR1 MNHEY and CDR2 SVGAGI. V was cut by 6 bases and J by 3 bases, with 18 bases left in between. The CDR3: CASRKGEGDFYEQYF. CDR3 in DNA: TGTGCCAGCAGAAAGGGGGAGGGGGACTTCTACGAGCAGTACTTC.

The V call is TRBV9, the J call TRBJ1-3; no clear D. V was cut by 0 bases and J by 6 bases, with 10 bases left in between. Germline CDR1 reads SGDLS; CDR2 reads YYNGEE. This CDR3 has 14 amino acids. CDR3 amino acids: CASSVGGELNTIYF. The CDR3 nucleotides read TGTGCCAGCAGCGTAGGGGGAGAGCTAAACACCATATATTTT.

V gene TRBV7-3 combines with J gene TRBJ1-3; D not resolved. Per the germline V gene, CDR1 is SGHTA and CDR2 is FQGTGA. The V end lost 1 base, the J end lost 2 bases, and 9 bases lay between the germline ends. The CDR3 covers 15 residues. In DNA, the CDR3 is TGTGCCAGCAGCTTAATGGCAGGCCCTGGAAACACCATATATTTT. It specifies CASSLMAGPGNTIYF.

The chain recombines TRBV7-2 with TRBJ1-2; TRBD1 aligns across 9 bases. There are 13 residues in the CDR3. J gave up 6 bases and V 3 bases, and 2 bases lay outside the gene matches. Germline loops: CDR1 SGHTA, CDR2 FQGNSA. The CDR3: CASSFRQGDGYTF. CDR3 DNA: TGTGCCAGCAGCTTCCGACAGGGGGATGGCTACACCTTC.

The chain uses TRBV19 and TRBJ1-1, with no clear D. The germline V gene has CDR1 LNHDA and CDR2 SQIVND (reference sequence). V was pared by 3 bases and J by 2 bases, with 10 bases between. There are 14 residues in the CDR3. The CDR3 DNA reads as TGTGCCAGTAGTATCTGGGCAGGAAACACTGAAGCTTTCTTT. Translation gives CASSIWAGNTEAFF.

This sequence joins TRBV9 and TRBJ2-2; D not certain. V lost 2 bases and J 0 bases, leaving 8 bases between the germline ends. This CDR3 has 15 residues. The germline CDR1 and CDR2 sequences are SGDLS and YYNGEE. The CDR3 is CASSVVPANTGELFF. The CDR3 DNA reads TGTGCCAGCAGCGTCGTTCCCGCGAACACCGGGGAGCTGTTTTTT.

This chain links TRBV6-5 with TRBJ1-5; D possibly corresponds to TRBD1 (5 bases). Germline V gene data show CDR1 as MNHEY and CDR2 as SVGAGI. This CDR3 is built from 15 residues. V was pared by 9 bases and J by 0 bases, with 15 bases between. The CDR3 here is CASGHRKYSNQPQHF. The DNA for the CDR3 is TGTGCCAGTGGGCACAGGAAATATAGCAATCAGCCCCAGCATTTT.

This chain uses TRBV3-1 (or the pseudogene TRBV3-2) with TRBJ1-4, with D maybe TRBD1 (5 bases). Germline V gene sequence: CDR1 LGHDT, CDR2 YNNKEL (reference sequence). This CDR3 is 14 amino acids long. The V end was cut by 1 base, the J end by 4 bases, with 7 bases between. CDR3 sequence reads: CASSQGTINEKLFF. The CDR3, as DNA: TGTGCCAGCAGCCAAGGGACAATTAATGAAAAACTGTTTTTT.

The rearrangement joins TRBV4-2 to TRBJ2-7; D is unclear. This CDR3 has 15 residues. The V and J ends lost 0 bases and 6 bases respectively, with 15 bases between them. Germline V gene sequence: CDR1 LGHNA, CDR2 YNFKEQ. The CDR3 DNA is TGTGCCAGCAGCCAAGAGAGGATTACTTCAAGCGAGCAGTACTTC. It specifies CASSQERITSSEQYF.

CDR3 residues: CASSSGHQGDTQYF. The CDR3 DNA follows: TGTGCCAGCAGCTCGGGACACCAGGGAGATACGCAGTATTTT. The genes are TRBV7-3 and TRBJ2-3; tentatively, D is TRBD1 (6 bases). The CDR3 totals 14 residues. Between the trimmed V and J ends, which lost 4 bases and 5 bases, there was a span of 13 bases. The germline V gene encodes CDR1 SGHTA and CDR2 FQGTGA. Complete variable domain (other parts from reference TRBV7-3 and TRBJ2-3): GAGVSQTPSNKVTEKGKYVELRCDPISGHTALYWYRQSLGQGPEFLIYFQGTGAADDSGLPNDRFFAVRPEGSVSTLKIQRTERGDSAVYLCASSSGHQGDTQYFGPGTRLTVL.

This chain uses TRBV7-2 with TRBJ1-5; TRBD1 matches 7 bases. Germline CDR1 SGHTA, CDR2 FQGNSA. The V segment lost 2 bases and the J segment 9 bases; nucleotides outside the gene matches: 7. The CDR3 is 14 residues long. The CDR3: CASSLYTGEMPQHF. The CDR3 nucleotides read TGTGCCAGCAGCTTATACACAGGGGAGATGCCCCAGCATTTT. The whole variable domain, remainder taken from reference TRBV7-2 and TRBJ1-5, is GAGVSQSPSNKVTEKGKDVELRCDPISGHTALYWYRQSLGQGLEFLIYFQGNSAPDKSGLPSDRFSAERTGGSVSTLTIQRTQQEDSAVYLCASSLYTGEMPQHFGDGTRLSIL.

This chain joins TRBV5-6 and TRBJ1-6; no reliable D call. Between the trimmed V and J ends, which lost 0 bases and 9 bases, there was a span of 7 bases. The CDR3 consists of 13 residues. Per germline, CDR1 SGHDT and CDR2 YYEEEE. CDR3 bases: TGTGCCAGCAGCTTGGACAGACGTTCACCCCTCCACTTT. Translated: CASSLDRRSPLHF.

The chain couples TRBV5-1 to TRBJ1-2; 7 bases match TRBD1. V lost 1 base, J lost 4 bases, and 10 bases stayed unmatched. The CDR3 is 16 amino acids. Germline V gene sequence: CDR1 SGHRS, CDR2 YFSETQ. The DNA of the CDR3 is TGCGCCAGCAGCTTGACTTTCACAGGGGCAAGCTATGGCTACACCTTC. Its protein product is CASSLTFTGASYGYTF.

The chain employs TRBV18 and TRBJ2-7, with 8 bases aligning to TRBD1. Germline lookup yields CDR1 KGHSH and CDR2 LQKENI. This CDR3 is built from 13 residues. Trimming took 5 bases from V and 5 from J; bases not matched to a gene: 5. CDR3 in amino acids: CASSEDREDEQYF. In DNA, the CDR3 is TGTGCCAGCTCAGAGGACAGGGAAGACGAGCAGTACTTC. Using reference TRBV18 and TRBJ2-7 for the parts outside the CDR3, the full variable domain is NAGVMQNPRHLVRRRGQEARLRCSPMKGHSHVYWYRQLPEEGLKFMVYLQKENIIDESGMPKERFSAEFPKEGPSILRIQQVVRGDSAAYFCASSEDREDEQYFGPGTRLTVT.

The genes are TRBV7-3 and TRBJ2-2, with D possibly TRBD1 on 5 matching bases. CDR1 is SGHTA, CDR2 FQGTGA, per germline. The V and J ends lost 4 bases and 6 bases respectively, with 9 bases between them. CDR3 length: 13 residues. The CDR3 loop is CASSSPGSGELFF. The CDR3 nucleotides are TGTGCCAGCAGCTCCCCAGGGTCCGGGGAGCTGTTTTTT.

The chain links TRBV6-5 to TRBJ1-1; 8 nucleotides line up with TRBD1. The germline CDR1 and CDR2 sequences are MNHEY and SVGAGI. The CDR3 totals 15 residues. The junction had 12 bases not matched to a gene; V was cut back by 7 bases and J by 5 bases. Here the CDR3 DNA reads TGTGCCAGCACCTCGACAGGGGCCTGGGGGACTGAAGCTTTCTTT. This sequence encodes CASTSTGAWGTEAFF.

This chain uses TRBV2 with TRBJ2-1; 9 bases fit TRBD2. This CDR3 is 15 amino acids long. Per germline, CDR1 SNHLY and CDR2 FYNNEI. V trimming: 6 bases; J trimming: 5 bases; junction bases outside the gene matches: 8. The CDR3 bases are TGTGCCAGCAGATACCAGCGGGGGGAGGACAATGAGCAGTTCTTC. Protein product: CASRYQRGEDNEQFF.

The V gene is TRBV5-6, the J gene TRBJ1-4; 10 bases are a match to TRBD1. The trim removed 0 bases at V and 7 bases at J, leaving 6 bases unmatched. CDR3 length: 16 residues. CDR1 is SGHDT, CDR2 YYEEEE, per germline. CDR3 in amino acids: CASSLGQGAAGEKLFF. In nucleotides, the CDR3 is TGTGCCAGCAGCTTGGGACAGGGGGCGGCCGGTGAAAAACTGTTTTTT.

This clone was seen only once. The chain joins TRBV7-8 to TRBJ2-7, with 10 bases lining up with TRBD2. This CDR3 has 15 amino acids. Germline V CDR1 and CDR2: SGHVS, FQNEAQ. Unmatched junction bases numbered 4, after V lost 1 base and J lost 4 bases. The CDR3 coding sequence is TGTGCCAGCAGCTTAGGAGCGGGGGGGGTTTACGAGCAGTACTTC. Residues: CASSLGAGGVYEQYF.

The chain has TRBV28 and TRBJ1-5; tentative D call: TRBD1 (5 bases). CDR1 MDHEN and CDR2 SYDVKM come from the germline V gene. Trimming took off 6 bases at V and 16 bases at J, with 19 bases between the two ends. The CDR3 length is 12 residues. The CDR3 loop reads CASSPSGGVLHF. CDR3 bases: TGTGCCAGCAGCCCGAGCGGGGGTGTTTTACATTTT.

The rearrangement links TRBV4-1 to TRBJ1-2; tentatively, D is TRBD1 (6 bases). CDR1 and CDR2 from the germline V gene are MGHRA and YSYEKL. Trimming shortened V by 6 bases and J by 6 bases, and 23 bases separated the two germline ends. There are 16 residues in the CDR3. CDR3 residues: CASSHFLTGKRNGYTF. CDR3 DNA: TGCGCCAGCAGTCATTTTCTCACAGGGAAGCGAAATGGCTACACCTTC.

The genes are TRBV19 and TRBJ1-1, with a tentative D call TRBD1 (6 bases). Trimming pared 5 bases from V and 9 bases from J, leaving 13 bases between. Germline loops: CDR1 LNHDA, CDR2 SQIVND (reference sequence). The CDR3 extends over 12 amino acids. CDR3 in DNA: TGTGCCAGTAGTGCCACAGGGCGCCAAGCTTTCTTT. Protein sequence: CASSATGRQAFF.

The CDR3 sequence is CASSPQGIEAFF. CDR3 bases: TGTGCCAGCAGTCCCCAGGGTATTGAAGCTTTCTTT. J is TRBJ1-1 and V is TRBV28; D possibly corresponds to TRBD1 (5 bases). Germline loops: CDR1 MDHEN, CDR2 SYDVKM. Trimming removed 5 bases from V and 7 bases from J, with 11 bases in between. CDR3 length: 12 amino acids.

CDR3 nucleotides: TGTGCCAGCTCACCTTCTCCGGGAGAAAACTGGGGTCAGCCCCAGCATTTT. Protein: CASSPSPGENWGQPQHF. This chain connects TRBV18 to TRBJ1-5; no reliable D call. This CDR3 spans 17 amino acids. Germline V CDR1 and CDR2: KGHSH, LQKENI. Between the trimmed V and J ends, which lost 3 bases and 6 bases, there was a span of 21 bases.

The V and J genes are TRBV28 and TRBJ1-5; the D gene is possibly TRBD1 (5 bases). Germline V gene data show CDR1 as MDHEN and CDR2 as SYDVKM. This CDR3 is built from 13 residues. Trimming took 5 bases from V and 3 from J, leaving 8 bases between them. CDR3 sequence reads: CASSPGPNQPQHF. The CDR3 DNA is TGTGCCAGCAGTCCAGGGCCCAATCAGCCCCAGCATTTT.

The table lists this clone with a count of one. V gene TRBV11-2 combines with J gene TRBJ1-1; TRBD1 might be the D (6 bases). This CDR3 contains 13 residues. Trimming shortened V by 4 bases and J by 7 bases, and 13 bases separated the two germline ends. Germline CDR1 SGHAT, CDR2 FQNNGV. The CDR3 spells CASSSRQDGEAFF. CDR3 nucleotide sequence: TGTGCCAGCAGCTCAAGACAGGACGGTGAAGCTTTCTTT.

CDR3 nucleotide sequence: TGTGCCAGCAGTTACTCGGCGGGAAGCTCTGGAAACACCATATATTTT. As protein: CASSYSAGSSGNTIYF. The chain recombines TRBV6-5 with TRBJ1-3; D call uncertain. This CDR3 spans 16 amino acids. Germline V gene sequence: CDR1 MNHEY, CDR2 SVGAGI. Trimming pared 0 bases from V and 0 bases from J, leaving 9 bases between.

This clone has just one count. The chain couples TRBV6-6 to TRBJ2-5; unclear D gene. The CDR3 loop spans 15 amino acids. In germline, CDR1 is MNHNY, CDR2 SVGAGI (reference sequence). Trimming pared 5 bases from V and 1 base from J, leaving 14 bases between. Written as DNA, the CDR3 is TGTGCCAGCAGTCCCCTGGCACCCACCCAAGAGACCCAGTACTTC. Its translation is CASSPLAPTQETQYF.

This clone was observed a handful of times. The genes are TRBV18 and TRBJ1-3; 9 nucleotides line up with TRBD1. The trim removed 4 bases at V and 0 bases at J, leaving 7 bases unmatched. This CDR3 is 17 amino acids long. Germline-derived CDR1 and CDR2 are KGHSH and LQKENI. This CDR3 is CASSRGTGTSSGNTIYF. The DNA for the CDR3 is TGTGCCAGCTCACGAGGGACAGGGACATCCTCTGGAAACACCATATATTTT.

Comments on this clone: The sample has other DNA sequences that encode this CDR3 too. J is TRBJ1-1 and V is TRBV7-9, with D possibly being TRBD1 (5 bases). The V gene lost 2 bases and the J gene lost 5 bases, with 9 bases spanning the gap. There are 13 residues in the CDR3. Germline V gene lookup returns CDR1 SEHNR and CDR2 FQNEAQ (reference sequence). In DNA, the CDR3 is TGTGCCAGCAGCTTACAGGGAGGTACTGAAGCTTTCTTT. Translated: CASSLQGGTEAFF.

V usage is TRBV6-2 or TRBV6-3 and J usage is TRBJ1-1, with D possibly TRBD1 on 5 matching bases. Trimming left V 2 bases short and J 3 bases short, with 13 bases between. This CDR3 comprises 15 residues. The germline CDR1 and CDR2 sequences are MNHEY and SVGEGT. The DNA for the CDR3 is TGTGCCAGCAGTTACCCCCCCCGGGGGGACACTGAAGCTTTCTTT. Translated, it gives CASSYPPRGDTEAFF.